This is a list of T cell receptor beta chains from one sample in a study of blood T cell repertoires in COVID-19. The data were produced by immunoSEQ multiplex PCR, yet TCRdb's version contains in-frame clones alone and is incomplete. This table holds 220,000 or so clones, approximately 78% found once. The sample comprised peripheral blood. The source is a woman older than 75 with COVID-19, enrolled during active disease. Each CDR3 is given without its conserved first and last residue. The D gene is left open where the match is weak.

D	V	J	CDR3
NA	TRBV15	TRBJ1-1	ATSREKNRVAEAF
NA	TRBV6-5	TRBJ1-1	ASRRGNTEAF
TRBD1	TRBV7-8	TRBJ1-5	ASSRQGGSNQPQH
NA	TRBV28	TRBJ2-7	ASRDRDWGTYEQY
NA	TRBV2	TRBJ1-2	ASSEDRAAYGYT
TRBD1	TRBV7-2	TRBJ2-3	ASSLGGTGAGNTQY
NA	TRBV6-2/TRBV6-3	TRBJ2-2	ASSSGGLGDTGELF
TRBD1	TRBV5-4	TRBJ1-1	ASSLKGAQTEAF
TRBD1	TRBV3-1/TRBV3-2	TRBJ2-5	ASSQRQGGETQY
TRBD2	TRBV27	TRBJ2-5	ASSPTPLAEETQY
NA	TRBV5-4	TRBJ2-5	ASSPVGPQETQY
TRBD2	TRBV3-1/TRBV3-2	TRBJ2-7	ASSRLAAYEQY
TRBD1	TRBV12-5	TRBJ1-2	ASGLTGGVGGYT
NA	TRBV18	TRBJ1-4	ASSAGRSATNEKLF
NA	TRBV6-2/TRBV6-3	TRBJ2-5	ASSYAETQY
NA	TRBV5-1	TRBJ2-7	ASSLQGSYEQY